Listed below are T cell receptor beta chains from one sample, sequenced in a study of vaccination and CD4 T cells after COVID-19. No antigen has been assigned to these receptors. TCRdb reanalysed the PCR reads using MiXCR and keeps one entry per CDR3 protein. The repertoire includes 1,500 to 2,500 distinct CDR3 sequences, approximately 50% of them detected once, and approximately 85% sits in the top ten. Sequences were derived from CD4+ T cells from blood, cultured in vitro, sampled after SARS-CoV-2 vaccination. The origin of the receptors is a human donor who had recovered from COVID-19. Each CDR3 is given with its conserved first and last residue. A D gene is named only where the DNA matches it firmly. Clone size is stated in some rows and not others, as once, few, many or a class when expanded.

clone_size j_call v_call d_call cdr3_nt cdr3_aa
. TRBJ2-6 TRBV6-1 . TGTGCCAGCAGTGCGATCAGCTCTGGGGCCAACGTCCTGACTTTC CASSAISSGANVLTF
few TRBJ2-5 TRBV4-2 . TGTGCCAGCAGCCAAGGGGCGGCTAGCGTAAACCAAGAGACCCAGTACTTC CASSQGAASVNQETQYF
. TRBJ1-2 TRBV12-3/TRBV12-4 TRBD1 TGTGCCAGCAGCCCTCGACAGGGGGCCGGTGGCTACACCTTC CASSPRQGAGGYTF
. TRBJ2-3 TRBV7-9 . TGTGCCAGCAGCTTAGGCAGTTTGCCCGTCACAGATACGCAGTATTTT CASSLGSLPVTDTQYF
. TRBJ2-3 TRBV20-1 . TGCAGTGCTAGAGCCCCGCAGGTGCTCACAGATACGCAGTATTTT CSARAPQVLTDTQYF
. TRBJ1-5 TRBV7-2 TRBD1 TGTGCCAGCAGCCCTGGACAGGGTCAACAGCCCCAGCATTTT CASSPGQGQQPQHF
. TRBJ2-7 TRBV20-1 . TGCAGTGCGAATCGCGATTACGAGCAGTACTTC CSANRDYEQYF
. TRBJ2-3 TRBV25-1 . TGTGCCAGCAGTGAAGGCGGCAGCCTAATTAGTGCAGATACGCAGTATTTT CASSEGGSLISADTQYF
few TRBJ1-6 TRBV7-2 . TGTGCCAGCATAGGCTCCTATAATTCACCCCTCCACTTT CASIGSYNSPLHF
. TRBJ1-1 TRBV24-1 . TGTGCCACCAGTGTTATCCTCAGAGGAAAACCCCAAGGGGACACTGAAGCTTTCTTT CATSVILRGKPQGDTEAFF
. TRBJ2-7 TRBV9 . TGTGCCAGCAGCGCCGAGGGGGATTCCTACGAGCAGTACTTC CASSAEGDSYEQYF
few TRBJ1-3 TRBV15 . TGTGCCACCAGCAGAGATTTCGGGGGAAACACCATATATTTT CATSRDFGGNTIYF
large TRBJ2-7 TRBV20-1 . TGCAGTGCTAGAGATCCCCTTTCCCGCTCCTACGAGCAGTACTTC CSARDPLSRSYEQYF
. TRBJ2-3 TRBV20-1 . TGCAGTGCAGGCAAGAGCACAGATACGCAGTATTTT CSAGKSTDTQYF
. TRBJ2-5 TRBV19 TRBD2 TGTGCCAGTAGTTCAACTAGCGGGAGGGCTATAATGGAGACCCAGTACTTC CASSSTSGRAIMETQYF
few TRBJ1-3 TRBV2 . TGTGCCAGTGGGGACGGGGACTCTGGAAACACCATATATTTT CASGDGDSGNTIYF
. TRBJ2-3 TRBV20-1 TRBD2 TGCAGTGCTAGAATCGCTAGCGGGGGGGCAGTAGATACGCAGTATTTT CSARIASGGAVDTQYF
. TRBJ2-3 TRBV20-1 TRBD2 TGCAGTCAGCAACTAGCGGGAAAGACAGATACGCAGTATTTT CSQQLAGKTDTQYF
. TRBJ2-5 TRBV7-7 TRBD1 TGTGCTAGCAGCTTAGGAAGGGACAGGGGTGGAGAGACCCAGTACTTC CASSLGRDRGGETQYF
medium-sized TRBJ2-2 TRBV27 TRBD1 TGTGCCAGCAGTTCCGGAGACAGGGACACCGGGGAGCTGTTTTTT CASSSGDRDTGELFF
. TRBJ2-2 TRBV6-2/TRBV6-3 . TGTGCCAGCAACATCGGGGTCCTTGGGAGCACCGGGGAGCTGTTTTTT CASNIGVLGSTGELFF
. TRBJ1-2 TRBV19 . TGTGCCAGTAGACAGTCTACTAACTATGGCTACACCTTC CASRQSTNYGYTF
few TRBJ1-1 TRBV5-1 . TGCGCCAGCAGCACAGAGGGGCTTTATTGGGGAACTGAAGCTTTCTTT CASSTEGLYWGTEAFF
. TRBJ2-3 TRBV7-2 . TGTGCCAGCAGCTTAGATAGGGGGAGCACAGATACGCAGTATTTT CASSLDRGSTDTQYF
. TRBJ2-6 TRBV27 TRBD2 TGTGCCAGCAGTTTAGCGGGAGGGCCTGGGGCCAACGTCCTGACTTTC CASSLAGGPGANVLTF
few TRBJ1-5 TRBV7-9 TRBD1 TGTGCCAGCAGTTCGGACAGGGCTGGACAGCCCCAGCATTTT CASSSDRAGQPQHF
. TRBJ2-1 TRBV27 . TGTGCCAGCAGTCCCATGAGTTACAATGAGCAGTTCTTC CASSPMSYNEQFF
. TRBJ1-1 TRBV19 TRBD1 TGTGCCAGTAGTAGGGGGCGACAGGGCGGAGGCACTGAAGCTTTCTTT CASSRGRQGGGTEAFF
. TRBJ2-5 TRBV20-1 TRBD2 TGCAGTGCTAGATCAGGTAGCGGGGTGCAAGAGACCCAGTACTTC CSARSGSGVQETQYF
. TRBJ1-2 TRBV7-8 . TGTGCCAGCAGCCTAACATCGAGCGGGAAGGGGTATGGCTACACCTTC CASSLTSSGKGYGYTF
once TRBJ1-1 TRBV7-9 . TGTGCCAGCAGCTCCGACCCGGGGGTGAACACTGAAGCTTTCTTT CASSSDPGVNTEAFF
. TRBJ2-2 TRBV27 TRBD1 TGTGCCAGCAGTTTAAGGGGACAGGGGTCTTCCGGGGAGCTGTTTTTT CASSLRGQGSSGELFF
few TRBJ1-5 TRBV5-5 TRBD1 TGTGCCAGCAGCCGCACAGGGGTTACTGGCAATCAGCCCCAGCATTTT CASSRTGVTGNQPQHF
few TRBJ1-5 TRBV19 . TGTGCCAGTAGTCCGTCGAACGGCCCACCGCCCCAGCATTTT CASSPSNGPPPQHF
. TRBJ1-1 TRBV7-6 TRBD1 TGTGCCAGCAGCCCGGGACAGCTTCAAGCTTTCTTT CASSPGQLQAFF
. TRBJ1-2 TRBV25-1 . TGTGCCAGCAGTGAAATGGCTACTTCCTATGGCTACACCTTC CASSEMATSYGYTF
. TRBJ2-1 TRBV7-6 . TGTGCCAGCAGCCAGGGGGTGGGACAGGGGGGACTAGCGACCTACAATGAGCAGTTCTTC CASSQGVGQGGLATYNEQFF
. TRBJ2-7 TRBV6-2/TRBV6-3 . TGTGCCAGCAGTTACTCGGTGCCTCCCTACGAGCAGTACTTC CASSYSVPPYEQYF
few TRBJ2-3 TRBV7-2 . TGTGCCAGCAGCAGAGACGGCAGGGTTACAGATACGCAGTATTTT CASSRDGRVTDTQYF
. TRBJ1-1 TRBV12-5 . TGTGCTAGTGGTTTACGGGTTGAGACTGAAGCTTTCTTT CASGLRVETEAFF
. TRBJ2-7 TRBV24-1 . TGTGCCACCAGTGCTGCGTATACCTACGAGCAGTACTTC CATSAAYTYEQYF
. TRBJ2-3 TRBV7-9 . TGTGCCAGCAGCTTTTACAGGCCGAGGGGGGCGGATACGCAGTATTTT CASSFYRPRGADTQYF
few TRBJ1-1 TRBV11-3 . TGTGCCAGCAGCTTAGAATCCAGTGGCACTGAAGCTTTCTTT CASSLESSGTEAFF
. TRBJ2-5 TRBV24-1 . TGTGCCACCAGTGATTTGAGGCCGATCCAAGAGACCCAGTACTTC CATSDLRPIQETQYF
. TRBJ1-2 TRBV11-2 . TGTGCCAGCAGCCCATCGGCCAGTTACAACTATGGCTACACCTTC CASSPSASYNYGYTF
few TRBJ1-6 TRBV6-1 TRBD1 TGTGCCAGGTCGACAGGGCCTAATTCACCCCTCCACTTT CARSTGPNSPLHF